A few counts support the clone carrying this T cell receptor beta chain. This entry belongs to a study of graft-versus-host responses after intestinal transplantation. Responders that carried the CFSE label, roughly 200,000 of them, were plated with roughly 200,000 irradiated, violet-dye-labeled stimulator cells. Clones were sequenced by immunoSEQ multiplex PCR, and TCRdb holds only the in-frame ones, with some missing. The sample shows tens of thousands of clones, 30% to 40% of them seen only once. Sequenced here: alloreactive CD8+ T cells from a mixed lymphocyte reaction culture, sampled before intestinal transplant. Subset of the sample: CFSE-low proliferating T cells sorted from roughly 6-day pre-transplant mixed lymphocyte reaction (GvH or HvG direction). This receptor was obtained from a human patient who received an intestinal transplant.

CDR3 sequence (DNA): TGCGCCAGCAGCTTTTTTGGGGGGGTCACCGCCTACGAGCAGTACTTC. Translated, it gives CASSFFGGVTAYEQYF. The J gene is TRBJ2-7, the V gene TRBV5-1; 7 bases match TRBD2. J lost 2 bases, V lost 2 bases, and 10 bases had no gene match. The CDR3 extends over 16 amino acids. Per germline, CDR1 SGHRS and CDR2 YFSETQ.